This T cell receptor (beta chain) was profiled in a study of radiotherapy plus CTLA-4 blockade in lung cancer listed by TCRdb under 2018. With respect to the entire study: Among enrolled patients, roughly 20% had an objective response and approximately 30% reached disease control. Broader findings and caveats from the paper: After treatment with radiotherapy and ipilimumab, TCR clones that originated in tumors expanded in peripheral blood. Increased serum interferon-beta after radiation, together with early dynamic changes in blood T cell clones, were reported to be the strongest predictors of response.

Comments on this clone: What antigen it recognizes has not been identified. No much larger clone exists at a distance of one base, and base qualities are not known.

Library preparation used the immunoSEQ multiplex PCR assay. Held by TCRdb, this immuneACCESS table contains in-frame sequences only and omits some clones. Under half of the omission traces to an unresolved V gene where checked; the cause of the rest is unknown. Across this sample there are about 120,000 clones, with 80% to 90% seen only once. The leading ten clones occupy 6.9% of the sample. Measured from the cysteine to the phenylalanine, the CDR3 is 13 residues long. CDR3 DNA only is kept here, 39 bases in frame from base 1. CDR1 is given as SNHLY and CDR2 as FYNNEI, both from the germline V gene. V is clipped by 1 base and J by 8 bases, and the sequence between their germline boundaries is 9 bases long. The study evaluated CTLA-4 blockade (ipilimumab) given together with focal radiation therapy in patients who had chemo-refractory metastatic non-small-cell lung cancer.

The TCR comes from a human donor with non-small cell lung cancer that progressed on radiotherapy plus ipilimumab. The starting material was peripheral blood, obtained from a patient treated with radiotherapy plus ipilimumab. The chain is assembled from TRBV2 and TRBJ2-1, with the D segment identity uncertain. The CDR3 in this case is CASSEGGLDEQFF. The nucleotide sequence reads as follows: TGTGCCAGCAGTGAAGGGGGTTTGGATGAGCAGTTCTTC.